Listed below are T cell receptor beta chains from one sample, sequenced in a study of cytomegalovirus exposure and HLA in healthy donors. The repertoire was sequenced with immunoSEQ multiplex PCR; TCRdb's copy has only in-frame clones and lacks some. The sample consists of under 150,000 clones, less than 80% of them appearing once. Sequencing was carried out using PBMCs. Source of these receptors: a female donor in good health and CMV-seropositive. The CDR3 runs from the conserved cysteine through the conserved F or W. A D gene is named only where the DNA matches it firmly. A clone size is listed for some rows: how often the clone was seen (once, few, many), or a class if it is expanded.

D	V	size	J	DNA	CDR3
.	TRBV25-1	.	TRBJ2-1	TGTGCCAGCAGTGAGGCTAGCAGATACAATGAGCAGTTCTTC	CASSEASRYNEQFF
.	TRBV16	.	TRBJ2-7	TGTGCCAGCAGCCACCAGGGCTACGAGCAGTACTTC	CASSHQGYEQYF
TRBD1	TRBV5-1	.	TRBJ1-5	TGCGCCAGCAGCTTGGAAGGGACAGGGCCCCAGCCCCAGCATTTT	CASSLEGTGPQPQHF
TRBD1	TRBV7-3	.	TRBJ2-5	TGTGCCAGCAGCGCTTTCGGGACAGGGCGAGAGACCCAGTACTTC	CASSAFGTGRETQYF
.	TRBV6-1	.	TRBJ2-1	TGTGCCAGCAGTGGCCTTGCGGGGCGGCGTCATGAGCAGTTCTTC	CASSGLAGRRHEQFF
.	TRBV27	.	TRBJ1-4	TGTGCCAGCAGTTTATCGTGGGGCGGTGAAAAACTGTTTTTT	CASSLSWGGEKLFF
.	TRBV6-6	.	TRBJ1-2	TGTGCCAGCAGTCCGGAGGACGAGGACTATGGCTACACCTTC	CASSPEDEDYGYTF
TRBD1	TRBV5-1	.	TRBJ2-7	TGCGCCAGCAGGAGGTCAAGGACAGGGGGCTCCTACGAGCAGTACTTC	CASRRSRTGGSYEQYF
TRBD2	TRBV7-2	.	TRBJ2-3	TGTGCCAGCAGCATTAGCGGGGGCACAGATACGCAGTATTTT	CASSISGGTDTQYF
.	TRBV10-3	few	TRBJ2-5	TGTGCCACTGGAAGCGGCTCAGGCCTTAAGGTAGAGACCCAGTACTTC	CATGSGSGLKVETQYF
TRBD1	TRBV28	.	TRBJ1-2	TGTGCCAGCAGTTTTGGACAGGCGGGCTACACCTTC	CASSFGQAGYTF
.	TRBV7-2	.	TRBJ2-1	TGTGCCAGCAGCTTAAGCCCCACCCCTCTAAGGCAGTTCTTC	CASSLSPTPLRQFF
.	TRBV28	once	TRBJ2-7	TGTGCCAGCAGTTCCCCGACTGTCCTCTACTACGAGCAGTACTTC	CASSSPTVLYYEQYF
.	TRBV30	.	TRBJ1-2	TGTGCCTGGGACCGCAATCCCGGGGGGCATGGCTACCCCTTC	CAWDRNPGGHGYPF
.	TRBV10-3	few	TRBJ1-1	TGTGCCATCAAGGAGGGCTTGAACACTGAAGCTTTCTTT	CAIKEGLNTEAFF
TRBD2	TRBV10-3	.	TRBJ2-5	TGTGCCATCAGTGACAGAAGGGGACTAGCGGAAGAGACCCAGTACTTC	CAISDRRGLAEETQYF
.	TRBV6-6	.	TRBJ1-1	TGTGCCAGCAGTAAACAGGGTGTCACTGAAGCTTTCTTT	CASSKQGVTEAFF
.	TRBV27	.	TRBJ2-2	TGTGCCAGCAGTTTCGTATTCGGGACCGGGGAGCTGTTTTTT	CASSFVFGTGELFF
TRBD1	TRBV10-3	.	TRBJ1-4	TGTGCCATCAGCGATGGACGGACAGGGGGCAAGGAAAAACTGTTTTTT	CAISDGRTGGKEKLFF
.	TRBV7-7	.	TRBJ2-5	TGTGCCAGCAGCCTTAGCCAGGGGATGGAGACCCAGTACTTC	CASSLSQGMETQYF
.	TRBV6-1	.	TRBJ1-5	TGTGCCAGCCAAAGGGGTGTGTGGCCCCAGCATTTT	CASQRGVWPQHF
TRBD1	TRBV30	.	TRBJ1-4	TGTGCCTGGACGGGACAGAGTAATGAAAAACTGTTTTTT	CAWTGQSNEKLFF
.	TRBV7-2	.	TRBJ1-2	TGTGCCAGCAGTCGGACAGCGGCTAACTATGGCTACACCTTC	CASSRTAANYGYTF
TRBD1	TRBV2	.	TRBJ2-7	TGTGCCAGCAGTGAATCGAGACAGGGCGTCGACGAGCAGTACTTC	CASSESRQGVDEQYF
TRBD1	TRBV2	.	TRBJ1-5	TGTGCCAGCAGTGATGATGACAGGGTGGGGCGGCCCCAGCATTTT	CASSDDDRVGRPQHF
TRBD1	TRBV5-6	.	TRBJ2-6	TGTGCCAGCAGCCAACGGACAGGGTCCTCTGGGGCCAACGTCCTGACTTTC	CASSQRTGSSGANVLTF
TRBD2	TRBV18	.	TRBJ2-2	TGTGCCAGCTCTCACACTAGCGGGAGGTCTCTGAACACCGGGGAGCTGTTTTTT	CASSHTSGRSLNTGELFF
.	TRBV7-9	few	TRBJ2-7	TGTGCCAGCAGCCGCGACAGTATCCCATCCTACGAGCAGTACTTC	CASSRDSIPSYEQYF
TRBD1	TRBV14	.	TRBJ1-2	TGTGCCAGCAGCCCAAGCCCGACAGGGTTTGGCCTCGGCTACACCTTC	CASSPSPTGFGLGYTF
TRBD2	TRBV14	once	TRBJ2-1	TGTGCCAGCAGCCCCCGGCGGGGGGGGGTGCATGAGCAGTTCTTC	CASSPRRGGVHEQFF
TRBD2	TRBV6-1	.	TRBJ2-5	TGTGCCAGCAGTGAAGTCCCTAGCGGGGTTCGAGAGACCCAGTACTTC	CASSEVPSGVRETQYF
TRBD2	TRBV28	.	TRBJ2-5	TGTGCCAGCAGCCTTGGGGGGGGAGAGACCCAGTACTTC	CASSLGGGETQYF
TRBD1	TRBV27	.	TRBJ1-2	TGTGCCAGCAGTTCTGTCGACAGGGGGATCGACTATGGCTACACCTTC	CASSSVDRGIDYGYTF
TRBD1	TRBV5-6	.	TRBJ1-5	TGTGCCAGCAGCACTTCACCGGGACAGGGGTTCCAGCCCCAGCATTTT	CASSTSPGQGFQPQHF